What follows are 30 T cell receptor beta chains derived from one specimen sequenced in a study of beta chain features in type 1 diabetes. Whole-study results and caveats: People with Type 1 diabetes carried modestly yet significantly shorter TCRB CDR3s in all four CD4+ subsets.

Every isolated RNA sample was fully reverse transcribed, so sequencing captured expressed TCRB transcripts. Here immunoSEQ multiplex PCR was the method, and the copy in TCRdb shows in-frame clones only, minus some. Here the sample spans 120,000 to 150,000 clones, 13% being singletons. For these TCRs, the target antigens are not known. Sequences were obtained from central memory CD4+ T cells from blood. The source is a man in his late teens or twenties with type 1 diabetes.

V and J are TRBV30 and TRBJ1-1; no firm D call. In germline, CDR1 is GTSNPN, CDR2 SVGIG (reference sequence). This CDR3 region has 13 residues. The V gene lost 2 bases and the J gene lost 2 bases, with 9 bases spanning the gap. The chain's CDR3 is CAWSTSHNTEAFF. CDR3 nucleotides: TGTGCCTGGAGTACGTCCCATAACACTGAAGCTTTCTTT.

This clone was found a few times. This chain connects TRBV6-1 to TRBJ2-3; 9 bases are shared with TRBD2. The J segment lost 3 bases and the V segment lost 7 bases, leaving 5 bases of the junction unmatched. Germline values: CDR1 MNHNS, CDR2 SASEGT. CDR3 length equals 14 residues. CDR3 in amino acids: CASTASGATDTQYF. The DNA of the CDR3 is TGTGCCAGCACAGCTAGCGGGGCTACAGATACGCAGTATTTT.

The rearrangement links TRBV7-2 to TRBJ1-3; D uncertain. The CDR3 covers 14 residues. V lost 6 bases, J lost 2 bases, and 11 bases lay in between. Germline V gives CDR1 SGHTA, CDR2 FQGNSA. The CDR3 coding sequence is TGTGCCAGCAGTTTCACAGCGGCTGGAAACACCATATATTTT. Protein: CASSFTAAGNTIYF.

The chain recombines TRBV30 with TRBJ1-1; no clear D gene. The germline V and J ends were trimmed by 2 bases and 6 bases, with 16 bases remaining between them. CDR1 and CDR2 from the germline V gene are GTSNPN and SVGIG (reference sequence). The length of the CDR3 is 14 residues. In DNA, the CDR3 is TGTGCCTGGAGTATTGGGCCATTTTTGGCTGAAGCTTTCTTT. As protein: CAWSIGPFLAEAFF.

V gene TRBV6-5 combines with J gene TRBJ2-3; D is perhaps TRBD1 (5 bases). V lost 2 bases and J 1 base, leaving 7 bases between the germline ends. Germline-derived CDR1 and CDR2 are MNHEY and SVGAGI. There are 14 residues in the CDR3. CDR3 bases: TGTGCCAGCAGTTACGCACAGGGCACAGATACGCAGTATTTT. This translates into CASSYAQGTDTQYF.

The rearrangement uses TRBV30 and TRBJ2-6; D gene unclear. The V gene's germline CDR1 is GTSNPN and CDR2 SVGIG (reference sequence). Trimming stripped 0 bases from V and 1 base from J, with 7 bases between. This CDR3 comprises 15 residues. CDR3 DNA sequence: TGTGCCTGGAGTGTTGGCGATTCTGGGGCCAACGTCCTGACTTTC. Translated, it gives CAWSVGDSGANVLTF.

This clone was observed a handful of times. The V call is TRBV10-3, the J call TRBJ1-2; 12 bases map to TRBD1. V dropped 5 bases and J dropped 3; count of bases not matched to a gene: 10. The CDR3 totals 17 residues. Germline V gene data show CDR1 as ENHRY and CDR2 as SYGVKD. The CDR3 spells CAISNPGTGGADYGYTF. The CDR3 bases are TGTGCCATCAGTAACCCCGGGACAGGGGGCGCGGACTATGGCTACACCTTC.

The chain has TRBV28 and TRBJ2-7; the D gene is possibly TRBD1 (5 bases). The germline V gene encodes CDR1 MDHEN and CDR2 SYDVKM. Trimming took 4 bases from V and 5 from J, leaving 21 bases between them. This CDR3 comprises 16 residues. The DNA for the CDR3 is TGTGCCAGCAGTTCCTCAGGGTCCTCCCTTCAGAACGAGCAGTACTTC. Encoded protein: CASSSSGSSLQNEQYF.

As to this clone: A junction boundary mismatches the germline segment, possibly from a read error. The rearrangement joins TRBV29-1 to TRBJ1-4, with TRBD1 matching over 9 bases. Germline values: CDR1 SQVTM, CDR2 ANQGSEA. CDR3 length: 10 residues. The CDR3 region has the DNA TGCAGCGTCGAGGACAGGGGTGCCCATTTT. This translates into CSVEDRGAHF. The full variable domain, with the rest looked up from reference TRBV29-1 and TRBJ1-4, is SAVISQKPSRDICQRGTSLTIQCQVDSQVTMMFWYRQQPGQSLTLIATANQGSEATYESGFVIDKFPISRPNLTFSTLTVSNMSPEDSSIYLCSVEDRGAHFGSGTQLSVL.

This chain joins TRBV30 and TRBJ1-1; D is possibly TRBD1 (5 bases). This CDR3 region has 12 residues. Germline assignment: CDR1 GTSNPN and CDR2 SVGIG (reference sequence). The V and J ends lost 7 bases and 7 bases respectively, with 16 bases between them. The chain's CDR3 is CASGNGGGEAFF. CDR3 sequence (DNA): TGTGCCTCTGGCAACGGGGGAGGTGAAGCTTTCTTT.

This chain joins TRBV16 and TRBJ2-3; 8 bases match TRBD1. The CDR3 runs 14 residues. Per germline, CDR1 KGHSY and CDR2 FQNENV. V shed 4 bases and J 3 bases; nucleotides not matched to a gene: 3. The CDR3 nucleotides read TGTGCCAGCAGCCCCAGACAGGGGACAGATACGCAGTATTTT. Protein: CASSPRQGTDTQYF.

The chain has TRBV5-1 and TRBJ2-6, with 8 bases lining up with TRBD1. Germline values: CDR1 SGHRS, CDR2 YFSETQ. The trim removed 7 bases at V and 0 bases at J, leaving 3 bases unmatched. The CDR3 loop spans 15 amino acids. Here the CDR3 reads CASRDRTSGANVLTF. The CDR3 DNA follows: TGCGCCAGCCGGGACAGGACCTCTGGGGCCAACGTCCTGACTTTC. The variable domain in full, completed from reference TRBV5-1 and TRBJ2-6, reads KAGVTQTPRYLIKTRGQQVTLSCSPISGHRSVSWYQQTPGQGLQFLFEYFSETQRNKGNFPGRFSGRQFSNSRSEMNVSTLELGDSALYLCASRDRTSGANVLTFGAGSRLTVL.

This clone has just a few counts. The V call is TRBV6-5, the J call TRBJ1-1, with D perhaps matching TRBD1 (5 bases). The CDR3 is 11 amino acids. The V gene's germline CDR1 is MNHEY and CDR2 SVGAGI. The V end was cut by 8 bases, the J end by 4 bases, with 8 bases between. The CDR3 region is CASGQGTEAFF. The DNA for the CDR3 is TGTGCCAGCGGGCAGGGCACTGAAGCTTTCTTT.

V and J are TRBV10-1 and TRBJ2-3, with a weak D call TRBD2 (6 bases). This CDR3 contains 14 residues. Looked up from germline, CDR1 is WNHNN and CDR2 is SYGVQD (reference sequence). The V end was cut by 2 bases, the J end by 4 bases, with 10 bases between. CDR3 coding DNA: TGCGCCAGCAGTGAGAGGAGGGGTGCAGATACGCAGTATTTT. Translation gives CASSERRGADTQYF.

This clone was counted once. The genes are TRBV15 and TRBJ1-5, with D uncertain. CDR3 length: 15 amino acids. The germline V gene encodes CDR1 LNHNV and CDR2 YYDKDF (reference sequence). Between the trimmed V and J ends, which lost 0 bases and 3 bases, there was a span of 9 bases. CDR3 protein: CATSRDGSLNQPQHF. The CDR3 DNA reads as TGTGCCACCAGCAGAGATGGATCCCTCAATCAGCCCCAGCATTTT.

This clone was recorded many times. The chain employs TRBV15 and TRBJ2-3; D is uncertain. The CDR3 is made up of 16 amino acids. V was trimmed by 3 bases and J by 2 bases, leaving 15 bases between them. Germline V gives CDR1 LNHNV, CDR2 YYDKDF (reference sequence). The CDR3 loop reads CATSSATGFYTDTQYF. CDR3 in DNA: TGTGCCACCAGCAGTGCGACCGGCTTCTACACAGATACGCAGTATTTT. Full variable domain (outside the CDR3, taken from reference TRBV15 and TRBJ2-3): DAMVIQNPRYQVTQFGKPVTLSCSQTLNHNVMYWYQQKSSQAPKLLFHYYDKDFNNEADTPDNFQSRRPNTSFCFLDIRSPGLGDTAMYLCATSSATGFYTDTQYFGPGTRLTVL.

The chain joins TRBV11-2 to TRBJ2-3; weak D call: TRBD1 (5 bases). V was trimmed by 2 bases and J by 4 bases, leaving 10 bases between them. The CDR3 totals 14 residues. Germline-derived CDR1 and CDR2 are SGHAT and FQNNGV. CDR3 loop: CASSLYQGSDTQYF. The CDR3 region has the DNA TGTGCCAGCAGCTTATACCAGGGCTCAGATACGCAGTATTTT. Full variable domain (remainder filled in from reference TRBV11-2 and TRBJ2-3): EAGVAQSPRYKIIEKRQSVAFWCNPISGHATLYWYQQILGQGPKLLIQFQNNGVVDDSQLPKDRFSAERLKGVDSTLKIQPAKLEDSAVYLCASSLYQGSDTQYFGPGTRLTVL.

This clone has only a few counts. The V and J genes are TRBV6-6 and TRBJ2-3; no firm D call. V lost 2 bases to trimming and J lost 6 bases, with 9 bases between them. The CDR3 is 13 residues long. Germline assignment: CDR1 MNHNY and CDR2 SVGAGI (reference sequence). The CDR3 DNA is TGTGCCAGCAGTTACCCAACCCGGGATACGCAGTATTTT. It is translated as CASSYPTRDTQYF.

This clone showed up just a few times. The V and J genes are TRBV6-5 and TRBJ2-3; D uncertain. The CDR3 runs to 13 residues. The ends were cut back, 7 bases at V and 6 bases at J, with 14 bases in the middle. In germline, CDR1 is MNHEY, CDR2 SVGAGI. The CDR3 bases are TGTGCCAGCATCTCCTCGATGGGGGATACGCAGTATTTT. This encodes CASISSMGDTQYF.

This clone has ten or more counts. CDR3 in DNA: TGCGCCAGCAGCACCCAAGAGACCCAGTACTTC. Its translation is CASSTQETQYF. This chain joins TRBV5-1 and TRBJ2-5; D call uncertain. Trimming removed 4 bases from V and 1 base from J, with 2 bases in between. Germline V lookup: CDR1 SGHRS, CDR2 YFSETQ. The CDR3 contains 11 residues.

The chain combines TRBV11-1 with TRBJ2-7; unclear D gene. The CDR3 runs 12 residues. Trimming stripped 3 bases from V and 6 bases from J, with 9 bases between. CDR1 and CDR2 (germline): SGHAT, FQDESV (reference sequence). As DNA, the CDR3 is TGTGCCAGCAGCTTTCTTCTAGGCGAGCAGTACTTC. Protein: CASSFLLGEQYF.

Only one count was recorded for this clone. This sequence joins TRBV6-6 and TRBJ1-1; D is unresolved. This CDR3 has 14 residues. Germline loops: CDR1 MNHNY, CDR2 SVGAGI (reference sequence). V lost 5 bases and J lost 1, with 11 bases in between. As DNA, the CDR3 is TGTGCCAGCAGTCTTGGAGGATGGAACACTGAAGCTTTCTTT. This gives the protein CASSLGGWNTEAFF.

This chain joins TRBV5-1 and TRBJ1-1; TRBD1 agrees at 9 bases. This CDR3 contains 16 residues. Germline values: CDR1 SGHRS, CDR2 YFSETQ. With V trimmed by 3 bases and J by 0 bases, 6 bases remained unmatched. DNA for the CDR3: TGCGCCAGCAGCTGGGGGACAGGGATCATGAACACTGAAGCTTTCTTT. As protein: CASSWGTGIMNTEAFF.

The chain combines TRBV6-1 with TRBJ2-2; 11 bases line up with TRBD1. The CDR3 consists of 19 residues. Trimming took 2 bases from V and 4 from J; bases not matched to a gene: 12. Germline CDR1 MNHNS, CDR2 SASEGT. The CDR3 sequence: CASSERPGQGVVVTGELFF. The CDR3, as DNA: TGTGCCAGCAGTGAACGCCCGGGACAGGGGGTTGTGGTCACCGGGGAGCTGTTTTTT.

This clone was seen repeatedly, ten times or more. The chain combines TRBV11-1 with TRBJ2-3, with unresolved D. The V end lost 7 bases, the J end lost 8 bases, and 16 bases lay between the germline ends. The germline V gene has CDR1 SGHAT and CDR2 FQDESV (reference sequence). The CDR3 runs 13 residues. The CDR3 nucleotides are TGTGCCAGCACTTTCGTTAACAGCTTTACGCAGTATTTT. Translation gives CASTFVNSFTQYF.

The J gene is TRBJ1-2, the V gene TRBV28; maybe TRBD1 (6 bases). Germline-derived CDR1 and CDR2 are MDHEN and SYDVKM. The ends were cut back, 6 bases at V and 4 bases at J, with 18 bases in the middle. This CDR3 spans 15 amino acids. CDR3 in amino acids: CASRPHREVSYGYTF. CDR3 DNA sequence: TGTGCCAGCAGGCCGCACAGGGAGGTGAGCTATGGCTACACCTTC.

CDR3 amino acids: CATSRRDQETQYF. DNA of the CDR3: TGTGCCACCAGCAGAAGGGACCAAGAGACCCAGTACTTC. The genes are TRBV15 and TRBJ2-5; no clear D gene. This CDR3 is built from 13 residues. V was pared by 2 bases and J by 0 bases, with 4 bases between. Germline loops: CDR1 LNHNV, CDR2 YYDKDF (reference sequence).

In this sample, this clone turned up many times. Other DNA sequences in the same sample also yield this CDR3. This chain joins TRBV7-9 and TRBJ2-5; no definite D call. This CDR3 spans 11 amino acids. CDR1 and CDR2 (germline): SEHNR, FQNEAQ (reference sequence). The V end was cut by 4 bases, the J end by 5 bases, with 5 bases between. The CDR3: CASSSIETQYF. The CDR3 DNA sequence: TGTGCCAGCAGCTCTATTGAGACCCAGTACTTC.

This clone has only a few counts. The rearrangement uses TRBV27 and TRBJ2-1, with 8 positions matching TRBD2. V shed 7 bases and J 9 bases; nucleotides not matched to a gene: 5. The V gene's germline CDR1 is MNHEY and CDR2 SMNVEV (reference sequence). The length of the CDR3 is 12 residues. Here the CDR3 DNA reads TGTGCCAGCAAGATCCTAGCGGGTGAGCAGTTCTTC. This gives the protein CASKILAGEQFF.

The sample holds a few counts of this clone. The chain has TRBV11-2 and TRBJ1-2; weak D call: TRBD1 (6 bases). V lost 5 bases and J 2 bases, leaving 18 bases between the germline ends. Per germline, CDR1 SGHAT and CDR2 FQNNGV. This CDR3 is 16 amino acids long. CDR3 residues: CASSPRQAAFNYGYTF. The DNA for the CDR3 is TGTGCCAGCAGCCCCAGACAGGCCGCCTTCAACTATGGCTACACCTTC.